This paragraph covers one T cell receptor (beta chain) sequence. Cohort allocation depended upon clinical history that participants reported. What the recovered Cohort 3 donors had was two negative PCRs, clearance, or symptom resolution. The record originates from a study of blood T cell repertoires in COVID-19. Whole-study context: Samples came from the United States, Italy and Spain, spanning acute and convalescent COVID-19.

In the study's own analysis: For nucleated cells, counts were estimated from reference gene primer amplification. TCRdb keeps only in-frame clones here, not all; method: immunoSEQ multiplex PCR. That table gives V, J and clone size, and the DNA gave D and trimming. The table lists roughly 500,000 clones, more than 85% of them singletons. The CDR3 spans 16 residues. V lost 1 base, J lost 8 bases, and 8 bases stayed unmatched. CDR1 and CDR2 from the germline V gene are SGHTA and FQGNSA. V gene TRBV7-2 combines with J gene TRBJ2-1; 10 bases fit TRBD2. Source material: PBMCs or T cells enriched from blood (not recorded which). The source is a woman aged 55-75 years who had recovered from COVID-19. CDR3 region: CASSLDAAGGPYEQFF. CDR3 in DNA: TGTGCCAGCAGCTTAGATGCAGCGGGGGGGCCGTATGAGCAGTTCTTC.